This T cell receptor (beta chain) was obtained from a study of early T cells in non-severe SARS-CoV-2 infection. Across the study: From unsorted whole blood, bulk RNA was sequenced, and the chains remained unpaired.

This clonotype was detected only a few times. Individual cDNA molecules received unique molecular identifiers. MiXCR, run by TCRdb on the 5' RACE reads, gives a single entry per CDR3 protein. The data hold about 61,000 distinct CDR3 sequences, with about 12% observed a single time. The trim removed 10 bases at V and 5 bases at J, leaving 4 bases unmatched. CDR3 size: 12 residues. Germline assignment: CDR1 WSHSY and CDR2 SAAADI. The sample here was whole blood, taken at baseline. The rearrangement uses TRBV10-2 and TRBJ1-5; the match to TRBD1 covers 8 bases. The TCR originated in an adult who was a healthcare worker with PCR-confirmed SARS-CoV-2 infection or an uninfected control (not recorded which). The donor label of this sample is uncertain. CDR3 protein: CATKQGDQPQHF. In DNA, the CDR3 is TGCGCCACCAAACAGGGGGATCAGCCCCAGCATTTT.